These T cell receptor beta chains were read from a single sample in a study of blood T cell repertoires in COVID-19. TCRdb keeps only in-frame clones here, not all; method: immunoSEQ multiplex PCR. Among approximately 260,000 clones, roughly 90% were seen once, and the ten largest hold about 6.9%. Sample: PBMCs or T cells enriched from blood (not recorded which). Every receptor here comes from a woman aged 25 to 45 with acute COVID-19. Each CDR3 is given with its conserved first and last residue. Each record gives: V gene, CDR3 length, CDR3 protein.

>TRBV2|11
CASVRDYEQFF
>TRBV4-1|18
CASSQVSSGLGFTDTQYF
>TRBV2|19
CASSEATSGRATFDNEQFF
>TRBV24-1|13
CATSGGGEEKLFF
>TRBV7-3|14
CASSLGTGAYEQYF
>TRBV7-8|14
CASSLLSSSYEQYF
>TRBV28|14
CASSTRPGGEKLFF
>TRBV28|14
CASSFWDSHSPLHF
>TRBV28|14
CASRKQGGNSPLHF
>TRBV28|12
CASSRGFNEQFF
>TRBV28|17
CASSYTVPGTGVPEAFF
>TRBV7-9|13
CASSSGGLSEAFF
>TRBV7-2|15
CASSLDRATNEKLFF
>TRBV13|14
CASSFGLVSYEQYF
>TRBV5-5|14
CASSPVAGDQPQHF
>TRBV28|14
CASSLGQWVHEQYF
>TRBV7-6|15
CASSLAPDRGGGYTF
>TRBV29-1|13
CSVHRDRGHEQYF
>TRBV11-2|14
CASSPAGQGYEQYF
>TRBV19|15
CASSIEGQSFSPLHF
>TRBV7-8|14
CASSLSGSYNEQFF
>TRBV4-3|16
CASSQDSGASTDTQYF
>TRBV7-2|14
CASSSRVKGEGYTF
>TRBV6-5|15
CASIDSGQTLYGYTF
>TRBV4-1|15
CASSQGEGARNEQYF